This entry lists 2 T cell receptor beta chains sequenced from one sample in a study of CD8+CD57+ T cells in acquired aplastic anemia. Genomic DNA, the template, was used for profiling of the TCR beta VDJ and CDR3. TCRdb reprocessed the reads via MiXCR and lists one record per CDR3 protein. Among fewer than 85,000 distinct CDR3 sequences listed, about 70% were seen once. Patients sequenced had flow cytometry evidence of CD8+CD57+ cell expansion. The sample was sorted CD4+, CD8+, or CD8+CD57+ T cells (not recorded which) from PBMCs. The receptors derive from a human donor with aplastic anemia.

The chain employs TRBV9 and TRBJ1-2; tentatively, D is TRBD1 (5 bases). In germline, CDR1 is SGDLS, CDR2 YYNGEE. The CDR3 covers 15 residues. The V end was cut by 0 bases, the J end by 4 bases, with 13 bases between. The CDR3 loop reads CASSVAVGGGYGYTF. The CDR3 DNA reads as TGTGCCAGCAGCGTAGCTGTGGGGGGTGGCTATGGCTACACCTTC.

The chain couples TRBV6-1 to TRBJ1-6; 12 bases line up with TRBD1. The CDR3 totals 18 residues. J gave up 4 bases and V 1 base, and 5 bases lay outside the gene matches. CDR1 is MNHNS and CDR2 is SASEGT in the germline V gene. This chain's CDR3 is CASSEEGTGGGYNSPLHF. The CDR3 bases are TGTGCCAGCAGTGAAGAGGGGACAGGGGGCGGGTATAATTCACCCCTCCACTTT.